Listed below are T cell receptor beta chains from one sample, sequenced in a study of molecular identifiers for immune sequencing clone quantification. TCRdb passed the PCR reads through MiXCR, listing each CDR3 protein once. The table lists over 550,000 distinct CDR3 sequences, about 25% of them singletons. Sequenced material: naive CD8+ T cells from blood, with Jurkat cell RNA spiked in. The receptors here all came from a human donor in good health. Some libraries in this study had Jurkat cell RNA spiked in. CDR3s include the opening cysteine and the closing phenylalanine or tryptophan. A D gene is named only where the DNA matches it firmly. Size is omitted from some rows. Given values are once, few, many or a class for expanded clones.

j_gene: TRBJ1-1; v_gene: TRBV24-1; d_gene: .; abundance: few; CDR3aa: CATSDFAGKAFF; CDR3nt: TGTGCCACCAGTGATTTTGCCGGGAAAGCTTTCTTT
j_gene: TRBJ2-7; v_gene: TRBV5-4; d_gene: .; abundance: many; CDR3aa: CASGPSEQYF; CDR3nt: TGTGCCAGCGGGCCTTCTGAGCAGTACTTC
j_gene: TRBJ2-7; v_gene: TRBV4-1; d_gene: TRBD2; abundance: .; CDR3aa: CASSQALRGDYEQYF; CDR3nt: TGCGCCAGCAGCCAAGCACTCCGGGGGGACTACGAGCAGTACTTC
j_gene: TRBJ2-7; v_gene: TRBV4-3; d_gene: TRBD2; abundance: many; CDR3aa: CASSQATSGGSYEQYF; CDR3nt: TGCGCCAGCAGCCAAGCTACTAGCGGGGGCTCCTACGAGCAGTACTTC
j_gene: TRBJ1-3; v_gene: TRBV15; d_gene: .; abundance: .; CDR3aa: CATSKPLARRNTIYF; CDR3nt: TGTGCCACCAGCAAGCCCTTGGCCCGCCGAAACACCATATATTTT
j_gene: TRBJ2-2; v_gene: TRBV27; d_gene: TRBD1; abundance: many; CDR3aa: CASSLGTDTGELFF; CDR3nt: TGTGCCAGCAGTTTAGGGACAGACACCGGGGAGCTGTTTTTT
j_gene: TRBJ2-7; v_gene: TRBV20-1; d_gene: .; abundance: .; CDR3aa: CSARRGRRRQTGTGLAVPYEQYF; CDR3nt: TGCAGTGCAAGAAGAGGACGACGAAGACAGACAGGGACCGGGCTAGCGGTACCCTACGAGCAGTACTTC
j_gene: TRBJ1-1; v_gene: TRBV9; d_gene: TRBD1; abundance: .; CDR3aa: CASSEAPGGVNGTEAFF; CDR3nt: TGTGCCAGCAGCGAGGCGCCAGGGGGTGTCAACGGCACTGAAGCTTTCTTT
j_gene: TRBJ2-2; v_gene: TRBV19; d_gene: .; abundance: .; CDR3aa: CASSTSTGELFF; CDR3nt: TGTGCCAGTAGTACGTCCACCGGGGAGCTGTTTTTT
j_gene: TRBJ2-3; v_gene: TRBV5-5; d_gene: TRBD1; abundance: many; CDR3aa: CASSSPGQGSTDTQYF; CDR3nt: TGTGCCAGCAGCTCTCCGGGACAGGGGAGCACAGATACGCAGTATTTT
j_gene: TRBJ2-7; v_gene: TRBV28; d_gene: .; abundance: .; CDR3aa: CASRHGQGLGYEQYF; CDR3nt: TGTGCCAGCAGACACGGACAAGGTCTTGGTTACGAGCAGTACTTC
j_gene: TRBJ2-7; v_gene: TRBV27; d_gene: .; abundance: .; CDR3aa: CASSVTGTVYEQYF; CDR3nt: TGTGCCAGCAGTGTTACAGGTACGGTCTACGAGCAGTACTTC
j_gene: TRBJ2-5; v_gene: TRBV6-5; d_gene: .; abundance: many; CDR3aa: CASSFRVQGETQYF; CDR3nt: TGTGCCAGCAGCTTCCGGGTACAGGGTGAGACCCAGTACTTC
j_gene: TRBJ2-7; v_gene: TRBV7-9; d_gene: .; abundance: .; CDR3aa: CASSKESSYEQYF; CDR3nt: TGTGCCAGCAGCAAAGAGAGCTCCTACGAGCAGTACTTC
j_gene: TRBJ2-1; v_gene: TRBV5-3; d_gene: .; abundance: .; CDR3aa: CASRENEGEQFF; CDR3nt: TGTGCCAGCAGAGAGAACGAAGGTGAGCAGTTCTTC
j_gene: TRBJ1-2; v_gene: TRBV4-3; d_gene: .; abundance: many; CDR3aa: CASSQGQGLRYGYTF; CDR3nt: TGCGCCAGCAGCCAAGGTCAGGGGCTACGCTATGGCTACACCTTC
j_gene: TRBJ2-3; v_gene: TRBV29-1; d_gene: .; abundance: many; CDR3aa: CSGIFTDTQYF; CDR3nt: TGCAGCGGTATTTTCACAGATACGCAGTATTTT
j_gene: TRBJ2-2; v_gene: TRBV6-5; d_gene: TRBD1; abundance: .; CDR3aa: CASRDRELNTEELFF; CDR3nt: TGTGCCAGCAGGGACAGGGAATTGAACACCGAGGAGCTGTTTTTT
j_gene: TRBJ2-3; v_gene: TRBV13; d_gene: .; abundance: few; CDR3aa: CASSIPSGPRTDTQYF; CDR3nt: TGTGCCAGCAGCATACCGAGTGGGCCCCGCACAGATACGCAGTATTTT
j_gene: TRBJ2-7; v_gene: TRBV28; d_gene: .; abundance: many; CDR3aa: CASSRDTYYEQYF; CDR3nt: TGTGCCAGCTCTCGGGACACGTACTACGAGCAGTACTTC
j_gene: TRBJ2-7; v_gene: TRBV5-1; d_gene: .; abundance: few; CDR3aa: CASSLPREYEQYF; CDR3nt: TGCGCCAGCAGCTTGCCACGGGAGTACGAGCAGTACTTC
j_gene: TRBJ1-5; v_gene: TRBV4-3; d_gene: .; abundance: few; CDR3aa: CASSQDYRSGPTNQPQHF; CDR3nt: TGCGCCAGCAGCCAAGATTACCGCTCAGGACCTACCAATCAGCCCCAGCATTTT
j_gene: TRBJ2-1; v_gene: TRBV5-6; d_gene: .; abundance: .; CDR3aa: CASSLGNRDWSYNEQFF; CDR3nt: TGTGCCAGCAGCTTGGGGAACCGGGACTGGTCCTACAATGAGCAGTTCTTC
j_gene: TRBJ2-3; v_gene: TRBV12-3/TRBV12-4; d_gene: .; abundance: many; CDR3aa: CASSLILGGQDTQYF; CDR3nt: TGTGCCAGCAGTTTAATTTTGGGGGGCCAAGATACGCAGTATTTT
j_gene: TRBJ2-7; v_gene: TRBV10-3; d_gene: .; abundance: .; CDR3aa: CAISEGRATYEQYF; CDR3nt: TGTGCCATCAGTGAAGGCAGGGCAACCTACGAGCAGTACTTC
j_gene: TRBJ1-1; v_gene: TRBV12-5; d_gene: .; abundance: .; CDR3aa: CASGLSRNTEAFF; CDR3nt: TGTGCTAGTGGTTTGAGCAGAAACACTGAAGCTTTCTTT
j_gene: TRBJ2-3; v_gene: TRBV28; d_gene: .; abundance: many; CDR3aa: CAIKGATDTQYF; CDR3nt: TGTGCCATCAAAGGGGCCACAGATACGCAGTATTTT
j_gene: TRBJ2-2; v_gene: TRBV19; d_gene: .; abundance: .; CDR3aa: CASSIPGPRDTGELVF; CDR3nt: TGTGCCAGTAGTATACCAGGGCCGAGGGACACCGGGGAGCTGGTTTTT
j_gene: TRBJ1-2; v_gene: TRBV6-1; d_gene: .; abundance: few; CDR3aa: CASSDLQADYGYTF; CDR3nt: TGTGCCAGCAGTGACCTGCAGGCGGACTATGGCTACACCTTC
j_gene: TRBJ2-7; v_gene: TRBV29-1; d_gene: .; abundance: few; CDR3aa: CSVYTSYEQYF; CDR3nt: TGCAGCGTCTATACTAGTTACGAGCAGTACTTC
j_gene: TRBJ2-2; v_gene: TRBV21-1; d_gene: .; abundance: .; CDR3aa: CASSTGVPGELFF; CDR3nt: TGTGCCAGCAGCACGGGAGTACCCGGGGAGCTGTTTTTT
j_gene: TRBJ1-5; v_gene: TRBV4-1; d_gene: TRBD1; abundance: many; CDR3aa: CASSQGGQGNQPQHF; CDR3nt: TGCGCCAGCAGCCAAGGAGGACAGGGTAATCAGCCCCAGCATTTT
j_gene: TRBJ2-1; v_gene: TRBV29-1; d_gene: .; abundance: few; CDR3aa: CSALFGGYNEQFF; CDR3nt: TGCAGCGCCCTGTTCGGAGGTTACAATGAGCAGTTCTTC
j_gene: TRBJ2-1; v_gene: TRBV4-3; d_gene: TRBD2; abundance: many; CDR3aa: CASSQDQAGAYNEQFF; CDR3nt: TGCGCCAGCAGCCAAGACCAAGCGGGGGCCTACAATGAGCAGTTCTTC
j_gene: TRBJ1-1; v_gene: TRBV25-1; d_gene: .; abundance: many; CDR3aa: CASSESEFKWRTEAFF; CDR3nt: TGTGCCAGCAGTGAATCTGAATTTAAATGGAGGACTGAAGCTTTCTTT
j_gene: TRBJ2-7; v_gene: TRBV28; d_gene: TRBD2; abundance: few; CDR3aa: CASGGLATYEQYF; CDR3nt: TGTGCCAGCGGGGGACTAGCGACCTACGAGCAGTACTTC
j_gene: TRBJ2-7; v_gene: TRBV29-1; d_gene: .; abundance: .; CDR3aa: CSVKDNTYEQNF; CDR3nt: TGCAGCGTTAAAGACAATACCTACGAGCAGAACTTC